This TCR beta chain was found in a study of T cells in Graves' hyperthyroidism and ophthalmopathy. In the study overall: Blood from the periphery was taken at initial diagnosis, before any treatment.

RNA transcripts yielded amplified TCR beta CDR3 regions. In the first-round RT-PCR of the TCR CDR3, the HTBI primer set was used. TCRdb called the multiplex PCR reads again in MiXCR, with one record for every CDR3 protein. This repertoire shows about 210,000 distinct CDR3 sequences, approximately 17% found once; its top ten account for 50%. Investigators excluded patients with uncontrolled infection, other autoimmune disease, pregnancy or lactation. Overall study findings and caveats: Stable hyperthyroidism was told apart from ophthalmopathy by a model built on 13 V-J features. Most thyroid clonotypes that were expanded above 0.001 also turned up in blood.

This clonotype was counted at least ten times. Its antigen is undetermined. The clonotype originates from a man between 45 and 60 years old with Graves' hyperthyroidism. Sequenced input: blood.

CDR3 residues: CASSQTGEEQYF. CDR3 DNA sequence: TGTGCCAGCAGTCAGACAGGGGAAGAGCAGTACTTC. The V call is TRBV2, the J call TRBJ2-7, with TRBD1 identical over 8 bases. The V and J ends lost 5 bases and 7 bases, in that order; junction bases with no gene match: 4. The CDR3 is made up of 12 amino acids. Germline loops: CDR1 SNHLY, CDR2 FYNNEI. Using reference TRBV2 and TRBJ2-7 for the parts outside the CDR3, the full variable domain is EPEVTQTPSHQVTQMGQEVILRCVPISNHLYFYWYRQILGQKVEFLVSFYNNEISEKSEIFDDQFSVERPDGSNFTLKIRSTKLEDSAMYFCASSQTGEEQYFGPGTRLTVT.